This TCR beta chain was obtained from a study of cytomegalovirus exposure and HLA in healthy donors. Both 60 Vbeta primers and 13 Jbeta primers went into the PCR. Produced via immunoSEQ multiplex PCR; TCRdb's table is partial and in-frame only. The data hold roughly 200,000 clones, with around four fifths observed a single time. The CDR3 consists of 15 residues. CDR1 is SGHNT and CDR2 is YYREEE in the germline V gene (reference sequence). V was pared by 5 bases and J by 0 bases, with 12 bases between. In the case of this clone: Its antigen is undetermined.

Samples came from healthy bone marrow donors. Study-wide points: Later analysis suggested most CMV-associated TCR beta chains were HLA-restricted.

The source material was PBMCs. The TCR comes from a boy between 2 and 10 years old in good health and CMV-seronegative. This sequence joins TRBV5-4 and TRBJ1-3, with no clear D. The CDR3, as DNA: TGTGCCAGCAGTCTCGACGGAGGCTCTGGAAACACCATATATTTT. Its protein product is CASSLDGGSGNTIYF.